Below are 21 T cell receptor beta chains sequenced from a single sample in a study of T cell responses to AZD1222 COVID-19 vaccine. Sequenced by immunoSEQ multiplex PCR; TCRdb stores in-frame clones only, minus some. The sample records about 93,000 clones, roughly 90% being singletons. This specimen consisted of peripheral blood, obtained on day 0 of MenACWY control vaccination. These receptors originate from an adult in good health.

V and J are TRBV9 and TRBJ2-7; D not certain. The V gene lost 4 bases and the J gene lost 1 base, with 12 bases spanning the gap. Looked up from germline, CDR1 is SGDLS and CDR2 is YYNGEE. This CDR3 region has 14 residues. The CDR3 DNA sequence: TGTGCCAGCAGCCTTCGGGCTGAGTCCTACGAGCAGTACTTC. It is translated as CASSLRAESYEQYF.

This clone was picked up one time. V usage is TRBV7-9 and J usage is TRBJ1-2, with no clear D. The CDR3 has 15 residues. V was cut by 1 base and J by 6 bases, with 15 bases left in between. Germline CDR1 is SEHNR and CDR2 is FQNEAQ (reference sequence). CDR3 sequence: CASSLGQLAFDGYTF. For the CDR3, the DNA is TGTGCCAGCAGCTTAGGGCAGTTGGCTTTCGATGGCTACACCTTC.

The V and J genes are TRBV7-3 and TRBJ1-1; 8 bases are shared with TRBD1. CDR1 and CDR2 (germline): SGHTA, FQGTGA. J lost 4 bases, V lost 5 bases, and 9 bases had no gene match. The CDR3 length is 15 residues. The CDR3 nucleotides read TGTGCCAGCAGCCTAGGACAGGGTGGAGGCACTGAAGCTTTCTTT. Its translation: CASSLGQGGGTEAFF.

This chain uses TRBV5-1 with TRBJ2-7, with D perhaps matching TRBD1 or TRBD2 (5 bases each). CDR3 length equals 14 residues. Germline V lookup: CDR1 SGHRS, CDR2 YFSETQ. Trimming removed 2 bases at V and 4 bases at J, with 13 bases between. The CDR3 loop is CASSFGLGGYEQYF. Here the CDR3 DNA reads TGCGCCAGCAGCTTTGGGCTTGGGGGTTACGAGCAGTACTTC.

The CDR3 DNA sequence: TGCGCCAGCAGTCAATTCTGCACAGGGGATTATGAAAAACTGTTTTTT. Translation gives CASSQFCTGDYEKLFF. V is TRBV23-1 and J is TRBJ1-4, with 7 positions matching TRBD1. TRBV23-1 is reported as an ORF; its role is uncertain. The CDR3 length is 16 residues. V trimming: 1 base; J trimming: 6 bases; junction bases outside the gene matches: 8.

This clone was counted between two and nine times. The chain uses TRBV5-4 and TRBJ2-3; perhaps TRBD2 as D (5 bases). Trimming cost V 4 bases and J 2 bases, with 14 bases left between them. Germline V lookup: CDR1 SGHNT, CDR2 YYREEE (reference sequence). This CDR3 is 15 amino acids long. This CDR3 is CASSPAVGLTDTQYF. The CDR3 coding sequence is TGTGCCAGCAGCCCGGCGGTCGGACTCACAGATACGCAGTATTTT.

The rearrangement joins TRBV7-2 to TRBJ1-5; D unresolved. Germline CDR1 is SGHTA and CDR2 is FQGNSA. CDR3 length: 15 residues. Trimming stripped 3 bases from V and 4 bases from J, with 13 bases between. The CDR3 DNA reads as TGTGCCAGCAGCTTCGATTTCAGGCCGAATCAGCCCCAGCATTTT. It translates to CASSFDFRPNQPQHF. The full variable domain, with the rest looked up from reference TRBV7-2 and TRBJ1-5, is GAGVSQSPSNKVTEKGKDVELRCDPISGHTALYWYRQSLGQGLEFLIYFQGNSAPDKSGLPSDRFSAERTGGSVSTLTIQRTQQEDSAVYLCASSFDFRPNQPQHFGDGTRLSIL.

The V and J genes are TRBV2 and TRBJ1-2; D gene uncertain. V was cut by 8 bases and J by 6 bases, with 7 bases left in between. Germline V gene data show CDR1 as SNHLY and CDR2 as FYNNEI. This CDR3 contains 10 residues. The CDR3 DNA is TGTGCCAGCGGGCACGATGGCTACACCTTC. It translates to CASGHDGYTF.

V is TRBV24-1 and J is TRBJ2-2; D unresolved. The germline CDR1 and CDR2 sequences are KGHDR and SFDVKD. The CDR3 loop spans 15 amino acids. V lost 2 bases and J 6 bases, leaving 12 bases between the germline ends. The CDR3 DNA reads TGTGCCACCAGTGATTCCCCACAAGGCGCCGGGGAGCTGTTTTTT. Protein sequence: CATSDSPQGAGELFF.

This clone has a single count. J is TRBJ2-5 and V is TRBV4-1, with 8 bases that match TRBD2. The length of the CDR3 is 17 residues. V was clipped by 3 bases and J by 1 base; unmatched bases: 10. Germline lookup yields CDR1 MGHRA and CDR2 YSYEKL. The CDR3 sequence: CASSQGRNGGVQETQYF. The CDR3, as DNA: TGCGCCAGCAGCCAGGGCAGAAACGGGGGGGTCCAAGAGACCCAGTACTTC.

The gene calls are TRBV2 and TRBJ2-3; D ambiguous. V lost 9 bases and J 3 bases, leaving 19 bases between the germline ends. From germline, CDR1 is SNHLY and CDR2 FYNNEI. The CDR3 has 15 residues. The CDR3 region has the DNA TGTGCCAGTTCCCCATCGCCCGCTCTGACAGATACGCAGTATTTT. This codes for CASSPSPALTDTQYF.

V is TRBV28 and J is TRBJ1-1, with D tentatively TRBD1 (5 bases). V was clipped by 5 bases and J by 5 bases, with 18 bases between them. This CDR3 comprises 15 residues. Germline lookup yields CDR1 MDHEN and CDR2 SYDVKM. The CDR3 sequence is CASSRRGVGTTEAFF. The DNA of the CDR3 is TGTGCCAGCAGTCGACGTGGGGTCGGGACGACTGAAGCTTTCTTT. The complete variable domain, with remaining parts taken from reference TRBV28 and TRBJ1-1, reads DVKVTQSSRYLVKRTGEKVFLECVQDMDHENMFWYRQDPGLGLRLIYFSYDVKMKEKGDIPEGYSVSREKKERFSLILESASTNQTSMYLCASSRRGVGTTEAFFGQGTRLTVV.

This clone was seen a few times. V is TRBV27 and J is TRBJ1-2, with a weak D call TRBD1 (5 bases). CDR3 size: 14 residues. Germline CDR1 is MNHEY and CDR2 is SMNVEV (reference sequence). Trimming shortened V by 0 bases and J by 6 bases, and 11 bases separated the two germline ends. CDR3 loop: CASSLSRQGNGYTF. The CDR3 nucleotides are TGTGCCAGCAGTTTATCGAGGCAGGGCAATGGCTACACCTTC.

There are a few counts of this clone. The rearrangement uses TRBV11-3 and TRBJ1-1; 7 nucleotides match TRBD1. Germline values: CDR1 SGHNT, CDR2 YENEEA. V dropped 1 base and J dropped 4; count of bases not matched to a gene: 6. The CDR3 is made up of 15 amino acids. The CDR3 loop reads CASSLGRWDSTEAFF. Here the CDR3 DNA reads TGTGCCAGCAGCTTAGGCCGGTGGGACAGCACTGAAGCTTTCTTT.

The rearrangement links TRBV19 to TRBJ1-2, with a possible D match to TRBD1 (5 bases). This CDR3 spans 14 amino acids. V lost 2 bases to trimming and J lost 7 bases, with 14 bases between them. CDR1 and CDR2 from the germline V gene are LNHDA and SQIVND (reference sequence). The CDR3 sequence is CASSISGQVLGYTF. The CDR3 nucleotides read TGTGCCAGTAGTATATCGGGGCAGGTCCTTGGCTACACCTTC.

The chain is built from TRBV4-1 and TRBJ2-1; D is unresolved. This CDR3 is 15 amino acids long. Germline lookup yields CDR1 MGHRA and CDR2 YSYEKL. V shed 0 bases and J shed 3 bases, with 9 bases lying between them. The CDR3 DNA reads TGCGCCAGCAGCCAAGATATAGGGAACTACAATGAGCAGTTCTTC. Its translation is CASSQDIGNYNEQFF.

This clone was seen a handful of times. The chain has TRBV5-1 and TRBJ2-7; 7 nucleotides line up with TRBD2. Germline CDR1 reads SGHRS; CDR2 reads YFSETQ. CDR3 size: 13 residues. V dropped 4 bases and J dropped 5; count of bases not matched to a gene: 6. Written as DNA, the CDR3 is TGCGCCAGCAGCGCGGGGGAGGTAAACGAGCAGTACTTC. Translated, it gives CASSAGEVNEQYF.

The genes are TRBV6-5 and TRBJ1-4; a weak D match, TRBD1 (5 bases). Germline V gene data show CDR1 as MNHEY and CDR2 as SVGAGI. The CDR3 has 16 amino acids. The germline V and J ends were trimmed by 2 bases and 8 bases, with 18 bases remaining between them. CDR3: CASSYVQAIKGEKLFF. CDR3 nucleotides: TGTGCCAGCAGTTACGTACAGGCGATCAAGGGGGAAAAACTGTTTTTT.

Here the CDR3 reads CASSQAGPLNTEAFF. The CDR3 coding sequence is TGTGCCAGCAGCCAGGCAGGACCCTTGAACACTGAAGCTTTCTTT. V gene TRBV5-6 combines with J gene TRBJ1-1; D gene unclear. Between the trimmed V and J ends, which lost 4 bases and 0 bases, there was a span of 13 bases. From germline, CDR1 is SGHDT and CDR2 YYEEEE. CDR3 size: 15 residues.

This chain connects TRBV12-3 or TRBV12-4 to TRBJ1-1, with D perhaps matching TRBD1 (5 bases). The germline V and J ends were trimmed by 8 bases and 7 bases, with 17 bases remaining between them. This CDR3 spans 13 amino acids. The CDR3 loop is CASGSSSTVEAFF. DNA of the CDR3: TGTGCCAGCGGATCGTCCTCGACAGTTGAAGCTTTCTTT.

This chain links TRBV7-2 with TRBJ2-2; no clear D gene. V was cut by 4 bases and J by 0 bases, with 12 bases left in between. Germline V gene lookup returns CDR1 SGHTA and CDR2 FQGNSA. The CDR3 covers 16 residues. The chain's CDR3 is CASSSAVSSNTGELFF. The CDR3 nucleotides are TGTGCCAGCAGCTCGGCCGTCTCCTCGAACACCGGGGAGCTGTTTTTT.